The 16 T cell receptor beta chains reported below all come from one sample, sequenced in a study of Ad26.COV2.S vaccination and SARS-CoV-2 variants. Sequencing used immunoSEQ multiplex PCR; TCRdb keeps in-frame clones, though not all of them. This table has approximately 500,000 clones, around 88% appearing once. Treatment described: roughly 20 received Ad26.COV2.S at low or high dose, single or two shots; about 5 received placebo; per-sample allocation not given. Following the first vaccine or placebo injection, samples were taken on day 63. Sequencing used peripheral blood, obtained in a trial of Ad26.COV2.S vaccine versus placebo. The receptor source for this set is a person between 18 and 65 years old who received the Ad26.COV2.S COVID-19 vaccine or a placebo.

CDR3 DNA sequence: TGTGCCAGCAGCTCAGCCAGGGCCGATAATTCACCCCTCCACTTT. Translation gives CASSSARADNSPLHF. The chain links TRBV7-8 to TRBJ1-6, with D possibly matching TRBD1 (5 bases). This CDR3 has 15 amino acids. Germline loops: CDR1 SGHVS, CDR2 FQNEAQ. Deletions cut 4 bases from V and 5 bases from J, with 12 bases between.

CDR3 nucleotides: TGTGCCAGCAGCTTAGCGTTCGCTAGCGGTACCTACGAGCAGTACTTC. It yields the protein CASSLAFASGTYEQYF. This sequence joins TRBV7-2 and TRBJ2-7, with TRBD2 matching over 7 bases. The V gene's germline CDR1 is SGHTA and CDR2 FQGNSA. CDR3 size: 16 residues. V was clipped by 0 bases and J by 2 bases; unmatched bases: 7.

The chain joins TRBV5-1 to TRBJ2-6; D possibly corresponds to TRBD1 (6 bases). Germline V gene lookup returns CDR1 SGHRS and CDR2 YFSETQ. The CDR3 extends over 18 amino acids. V was clipped by 4 bases and J by 0 bases, with 17 bases between them. This CDR3 reads CASSLRTVSPSGANVLTF. The CDR3 DNA follows: TGCGCCAGCAGCCTTAGGACAGTCTCTCCCTCTGGGGCCAACGTCCTGACTTTC.

Turning to this clone: At the DNA level, this CDR3 is encoded by other sequences in the same sample as well. The chain links TRBV9 to TRBJ1-6; possible D gene TRBD1, 5 bases. Germline CDR1 SGDLS, CDR2 YYNGEE. The CDR3 spans 15 residues. Between the trimmed V and J ends, which lost 2 bases and 1 base, there was a span of 7 bases. CDR3 coding DNA: TGTGCCAGCAGCGTCGAGGGGTCCTATAATTCACCCCTCCACTTT. Protein: CASSVEGSYNSPLHF.

There are a few counts of this clone. The chain carries TRBV7-9 and TRBJ2-3; unclear D gene. Trimming took 0 bases from V and 0 from J, leaving 4 bases between them. CDR1 is SEHNR, CDR2 FQNEAQ, per germline (reference sequence). This CDR3 has 14 amino acids. CDR3 sequence: CASSLAGSTDTQYF. Here the CDR3 DNA reads TGTGCCAGCAGCTTAGCGGGAAGCACAGATACGCAGTATTTT.

This chain connects TRBV6-9 to TRBJ1-5, with D unresolved. The V end was cut by 0 bases, the J end by 1 base, with 13 bases between. This CDR3 contains 17 residues. Germline loops: CDR1 MNHGY, CDR2 SVAAGI. This CDR3 reads CASSYSSEWKSNQPQHF. In DNA, the CDR3 is TGTGCCAGCAGTTATTCTTCTGAATGGAAGAGCAATCAGCCCCAGCATTTT.

V usage is TRBV19 and J usage is TRBJ1-6; 7 bases agree with TRBD1. CDR1 is LNHDA and CDR2 is SQIVND in the germline V gene (reference sequence). CDR3 length: 14 amino acids. V shed 5 bases and J 9 bases; nucleotides not matched to a gene: 7. The CDR3: CASSQRDSISPLHF. In DNA, the CDR3 is TGTGCCAGTAGTCAACGGGACAGCATTTCACCCCTCCACTTT.

The rearrangement joins TRBV24-1 to TRBJ1-2; D remains unclear. The germline V gene has CDR1 KGHDR and CDR2 SFDVKD. CDR3 length equals 15 residues. V was clipped by 3 bases and J by 6 bases, with 16 bases between them. The CDR3 bases are TGTGCCACCAGTGATCCCCGGATGAGGGATGATGGCTACACCTTC. The encoded protein is CATSDPRMRDDGYTF.

The genes are TRBV29-1 and TRBJ1-1; D remains ambiguous. Germline loops: CDR1 SQVTM, CDR2 ANQGSEA. The V and J ends lost 6 bases and 0 bases respectively, with 11 bases between them. CDR3 length equals 13 residues. DNA of the CDR3: TGCAGCGTCTCAGGAAAATTGAACACTGAAGCTTTCTTT. Its protein product is CSVSGKLNTEAFF.

The chain uses TRBV12-3 or TRBV12-4 and TRBJ2-6; D remains unclear. The germline V and J ends were trimmed by 1 base and 8 bases, with 6 bases remaining between them. The CDR3 sequence is 13 residues long. CDR3 residues: CASSLGSPNVLTF. CDR3 nucleotides: TGTGCCAGCAGTTTAGGCAGCCCCAACGTCCTGACTTTC.

This chain links TRBV7-3 with TRBJ2-2; 9 bases are shared with TRBD1. The CDR3 runs 18 residues. Unmatched junction bases numbered 13, after V lost 4 bases and J lost 4 bases. CDR1 and CDR2 (germline): SGHTA, FQGTGA. Written as DNA, the CDR3 is TGTGCCAGCAGCTCCCGACCCTGGGACAGGGATTCCACCGGGGAGCTGTTTTTT. Its protein is CASSSRPWDRDSTGELFF.

This CDR3 reads CASSVASGRPHTDTQYF. Written as DNA, the CDR3 is TGTGCCAGCAGCGTGGCTAGCGGGAGGCCCCACACAGATACGCAGTATTTT. The rearrangement links TRBV9 to TRBJ2-3; 11 bases fit TRBD2. V lost 2 bases to trimming and J lost 2 bases; unmatched junction nucleotides: 7. Germline V gene sequence: CDR1 SGDLS, CDR2 YYNGEE. The CDR3 loop spans 17 amino acids.

This chain joins TRBV5-4 and TRBJ1-1, with D perhaps TRBD1 (6 bases). V lost 1 base to trimming and J lost 1 base, with 11 bases between them. The CDR3 length is 15 residues. The germline CDR1 and CDR2 sequences are SGHNT and YYREEE (reference sequence). The CDR3 DNA follows: TGTGCCAGCAGCTTGCCAACAGGGCGGAACACTGAAGCTTTCTTT. This gives the protein CASSLPTGRNTEAFF.

The rearrangement uses TRBV6-2 or TRBV6-3 and TRBJ2-1, with 8 bases identical to TRBD1. The CDR3 covers 18 residues. Unmatched junction bases numbered 10, after V lost 2 bases and J lost 1 base. Germline V gives CDR1 MNHEY, CDR2 SVGEGT. In DNA form, the CDR3 reads TGTGCCAGCAGTTACATAGGACAGGGTGTTAGGTCCTACAATGAGCAGTTCTTC. It codes for CASSYIGQGVRSYNEQFF.

The CDR3 coding sequence is TGTGCCAGCAGCCGACAGGGGATCACCTACGAGCAGTACTTC. This translates into CASSRQGITYEQYF. V is TRBV28 and J is TRBJ2-7, with 8 nucleotides matching TRBD1. The junction had 6 bases not matched to a gene; V was cut back by 6 bases and J by 2 bases. The CDR3 covers 14 residues. The germline CDR1 and CDR2 sequences are MDHEN and SYDVKM.

This chain links TRBV6-2 or TRBV6-3 with TRBJ2-5; tentatively, D is TRBD1 or TRBD2 (5 bases each). This CDR3 comprises 12 residues. V lost 5 bases and J 5 bases, leaving 9 bases between the germline ends. The V gene's germline CDR1 is MNHEY and CDR2 SVGEGT. DNA for the CDR3: TGTGCCAGCAGTATCTGGGACGAGACCCAGTACTTC. It translates to CASSIWDETQYF.